One sample yielded the 4 T cell receptor beta chains listed below, sequenced in a study of CD8+CD57+ T cells in acquired aplastic anemia. For sequencing, patients were chosen who had shown expansion of CD8+CD57+ cells by flow cytometry. Genomic DNA, serving as template, underwent TCR beta VDJ and CDR3 profiling. TCRdb redid the calling of the reads with MiXCR, one entry per CDR3 protein. The table records 50,000 or so distinct CDR3 sequences, roughly three fifths of them present only once. Sequenced: sorted CD4+, CD8+, or CD8+CD57+ T cells (not recorded which) from PBMCs. The receptors were sampled from a human donor with aplastic anemia.

V is TRBV14 and J is TRBJ2-7, with D possibly TRBD2 on 6 matching bases. Germline V gene data show CDR1 as SGHDN and CDR2 as FVKESK. This CDR3 is 13 amino acids long. Trimming removed 1 base from V and 2 bases from J, with 6 bases in between. CDR3 nucleotides: TGTGCCAGCAGCCAAGGGAGGGCCTACGAGCAGTACTTC. This encodes CASSQGRAYEQYF. Using reference TRBV14 and TRBJ2-7 for the parts outside the CDR3, the full variable domain is EAGVTQFPSHSVIEKGQTVTLRCDPISGHDNLYWYRRVMGKEIKFLLHFVKESKQDESGMPNNRFLAERTGGTYSTLKVQPAELEDSGVYFCASSQGRAYEQYFGPGTRLTVT.

The chain employs TRBV15 and TRBJ1-2, with D possibly matching TRBD1 (5 bases). CDR1 and CDR2 (germline): LNHNV, YYDKDF (reference sequence). The V gene lost 0 bases and the J gene lost 5 bases, with 13 bases spanning the gap. This CDR3 spans 15 amino acids. This CDR3 reads CATSRDRVGDYGYTF. In nucleotides, the CDR3 is TGTGCCACCAGCAGAGACAGGGTGGGTGATTATGGCTACACCTTC.

The sample holds one count of this clonotype. The chain joins TRBV29-1 to TRBJ2-7; D is uncertain. Germline CDR1 SQVTM, CDR2 ANQGSEA. The ends were cut back, 2 bases at V and 1 base at J, with 15 bases in the middle. The CDR3 is 15 amino acids. The chain's CDR3 is CSVERGAGSSYEQYF. The DNA for the CDR3 is TGCAGCGTTGAACGAGGAGCTGGCTCTTCCTACGAGCAGTACTTC.

The table lists this clonotype with many counts. J is TRBJ2-1 and V is TRBV6-5, with D perhaps given as TRBD1 or TRBD2 (6 bases each). Trimming shortened V by 2 bases and J by 8 bases, and 13 bases separated the two germline ends. This CDR3 spans 14 amino acids. Germline CDR1 is MNHEY and CDR2 is SVGAGI. CDR3 region: CASSYIPGADEQFF. CDR3 in DNA: TGTGCCAGCAGTTACATTCCGGGGGCGGATGAGCAGTTCTTC.